The T cell receptor (beta chain) under discussion was sequenced for a study of regulatory T cells in long-lasting Graves disease. General study points: Peripheral blood was the sole material, not thyroid tissue. Having few samples may have compromised the accuracy.

Concerning this clonotype: Its antigen is unknown. Its ends do not fully match the called genes, so a read error is possible.

Germline CDR1 is SGHRS and CDR2 is YFSETQ. This CDR3 has 14 amino acids. Assembly of TCR beta libraries relied on iRepertoire HTBI primers together with Arm-PCR of CDR3 regions. TCRdb ran MiXCR on the multiplex PCR reads and lists one entry per CDR3 protein. In the table there are about 620,000 distinct CDR3 sequences, 15% to 20% of which are singletons. Noted time point: newly diagnosed GD, antithyroid drugs for less than 3 months. Extracted RNA from PBMCs served as the source of the TCR library. Another study also made use of these data, one on T cells in Graves' hyperthyroidism and ophthalmopathy. That work contributes: Median prediction lead before ophthalmopathy onset was about 6.5 months with the model.

This chain uses TRBV5-1 with TRBJ2-3, with a possible D match to TRBD1 (6 bases). The source of this sequence is a young woman with Graves disease. This specimen consisted of peripheral blood mononuclear cells (PBMCs), obtained at new diagnosis, from a patient treated with antithyroid drugs. The CDR3: CASSWTASTDTQCF. The CDR3 nucleotides are TGCGCCAGCAGCTGGACAGCTAGCACAGATACGCAGTGTTTT.